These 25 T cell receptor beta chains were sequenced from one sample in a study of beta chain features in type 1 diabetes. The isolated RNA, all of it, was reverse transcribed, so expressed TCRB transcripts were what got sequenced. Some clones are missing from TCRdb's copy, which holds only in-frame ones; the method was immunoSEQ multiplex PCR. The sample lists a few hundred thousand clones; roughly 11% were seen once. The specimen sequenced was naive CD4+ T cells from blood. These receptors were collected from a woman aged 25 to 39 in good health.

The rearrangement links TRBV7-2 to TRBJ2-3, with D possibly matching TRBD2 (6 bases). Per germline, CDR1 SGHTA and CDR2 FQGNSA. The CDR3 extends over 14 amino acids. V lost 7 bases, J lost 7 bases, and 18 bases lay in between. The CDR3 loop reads CASKERGSRNTQYF. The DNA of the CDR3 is TGTGCCAGCAAAGAACGGGGGAGCCGGAATACGCAGTATTTT.

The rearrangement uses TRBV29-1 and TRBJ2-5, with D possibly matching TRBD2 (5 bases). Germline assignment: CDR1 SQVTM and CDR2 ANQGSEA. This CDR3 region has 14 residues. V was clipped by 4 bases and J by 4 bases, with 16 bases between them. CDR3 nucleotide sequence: TGCAGCGTTGTGGGGAGTCTAATGTCAGAGACCCAGTACTTC. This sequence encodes CSVVGSLMSETQYF.

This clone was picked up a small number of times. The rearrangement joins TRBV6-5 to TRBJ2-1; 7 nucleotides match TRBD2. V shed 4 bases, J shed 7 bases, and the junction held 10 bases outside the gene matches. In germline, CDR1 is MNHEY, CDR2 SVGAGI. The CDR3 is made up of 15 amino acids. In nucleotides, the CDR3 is TGTGCCAGCAGTTCTGGGCGGGAGTGGAGGAATGAGCAGTTCTTC. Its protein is CASSSGREWRNEQFF.

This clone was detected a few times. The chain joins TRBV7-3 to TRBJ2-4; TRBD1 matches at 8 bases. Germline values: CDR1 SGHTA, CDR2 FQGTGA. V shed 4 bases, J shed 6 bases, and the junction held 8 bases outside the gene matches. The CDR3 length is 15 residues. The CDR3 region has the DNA TGTGCCAGCAGCTCCAGGACAGGGATCGGAAACATTCAGTACTTC. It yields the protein CASSSRTGIGNIQYF.

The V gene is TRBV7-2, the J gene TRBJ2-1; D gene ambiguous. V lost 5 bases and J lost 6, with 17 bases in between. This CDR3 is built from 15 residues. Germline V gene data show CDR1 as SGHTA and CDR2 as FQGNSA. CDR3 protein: CASSHYTRVLNEQFF. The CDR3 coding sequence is TGTGCCAGCAGCCATTATACCCGGGTCCTCAATGAGCAGTTCTTC.

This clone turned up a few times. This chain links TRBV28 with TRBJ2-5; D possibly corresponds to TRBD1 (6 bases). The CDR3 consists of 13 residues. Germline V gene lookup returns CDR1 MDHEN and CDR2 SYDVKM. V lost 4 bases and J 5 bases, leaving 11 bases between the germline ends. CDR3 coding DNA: TGTGCCAGCAGTTCAGGGGCAGGGGAGACCCAGTACTTC. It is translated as CASSSGAGETQYF.

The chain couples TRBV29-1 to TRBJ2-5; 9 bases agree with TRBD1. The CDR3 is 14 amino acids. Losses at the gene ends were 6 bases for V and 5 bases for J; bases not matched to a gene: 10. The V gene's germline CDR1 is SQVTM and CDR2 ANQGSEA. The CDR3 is CSVIGQGKRETQYF. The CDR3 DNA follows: TGCAGCGTGATTGGACAGGGGAAACGGGAGACCCAGTACTTC.

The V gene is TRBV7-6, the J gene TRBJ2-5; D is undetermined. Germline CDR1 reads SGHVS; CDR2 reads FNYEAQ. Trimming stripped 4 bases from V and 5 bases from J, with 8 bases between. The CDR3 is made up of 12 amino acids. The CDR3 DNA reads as TGTGCCAGCAGCTCCAGCAGGGAGACCCAGTACTTC. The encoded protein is CASSSSRETQYF.

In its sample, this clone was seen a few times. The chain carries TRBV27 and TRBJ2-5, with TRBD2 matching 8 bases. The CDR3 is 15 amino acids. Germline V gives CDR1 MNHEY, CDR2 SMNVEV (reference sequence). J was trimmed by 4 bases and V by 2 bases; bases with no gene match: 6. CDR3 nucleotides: TGTGCCAGCAGTTTAACTAGCGGCCTACCAGAGACCCAGTACTTC. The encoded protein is CASSLTSGLPETQYF.

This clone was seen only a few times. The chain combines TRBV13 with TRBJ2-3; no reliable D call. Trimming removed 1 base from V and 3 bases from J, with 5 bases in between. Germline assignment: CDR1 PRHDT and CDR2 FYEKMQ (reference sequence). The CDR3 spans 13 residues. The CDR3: CASSLVRTDTQYF. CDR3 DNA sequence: TGTGCCAGCAGCTTAGTGCGTACAGATACGCAGTATTTT.

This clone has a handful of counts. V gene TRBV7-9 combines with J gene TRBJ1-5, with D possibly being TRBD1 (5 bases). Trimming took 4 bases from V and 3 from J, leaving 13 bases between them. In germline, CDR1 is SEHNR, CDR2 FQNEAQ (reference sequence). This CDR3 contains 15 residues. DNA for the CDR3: TGTGCCAGCAGCTCGGACACAATGCTCAATCAGCCCCAGCATTTT. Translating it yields CASSSDTMLNQPQHF.

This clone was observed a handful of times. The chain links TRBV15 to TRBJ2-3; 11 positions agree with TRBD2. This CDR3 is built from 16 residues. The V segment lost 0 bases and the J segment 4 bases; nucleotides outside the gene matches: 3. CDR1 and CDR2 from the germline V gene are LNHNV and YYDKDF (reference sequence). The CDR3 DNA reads TGTGCCACCAGCAGAGAGACTAGCGGGGACTCAGATACGCAGTATTTT. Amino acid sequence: CATSRETSGDSDTQYF.

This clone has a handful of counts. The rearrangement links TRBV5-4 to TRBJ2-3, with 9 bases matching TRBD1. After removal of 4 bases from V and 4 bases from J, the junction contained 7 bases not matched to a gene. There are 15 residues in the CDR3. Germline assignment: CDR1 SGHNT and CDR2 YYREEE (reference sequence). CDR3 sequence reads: CASSARTGEADTQYF. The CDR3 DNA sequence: TGTGCCAGCAGCGCTAGGACAGGGGAGGCAGATACGCAGTATTTT.

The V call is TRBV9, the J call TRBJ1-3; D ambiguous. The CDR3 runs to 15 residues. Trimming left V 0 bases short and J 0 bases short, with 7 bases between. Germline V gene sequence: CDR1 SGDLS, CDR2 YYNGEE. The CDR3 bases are TGTGCCAGCAGCGTAGGCGGCAGCTCTGGAAACACCATATATTTT. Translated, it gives CASSVGGSSGNTIYF.

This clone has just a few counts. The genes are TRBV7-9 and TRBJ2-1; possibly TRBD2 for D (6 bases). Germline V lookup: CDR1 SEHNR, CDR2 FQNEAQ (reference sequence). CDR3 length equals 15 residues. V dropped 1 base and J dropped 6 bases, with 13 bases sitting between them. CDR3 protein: CASSLVGGSSNEQFF. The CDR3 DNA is TGTGCCAGCAGCTTAGTGGGGGGTTCGAGCAATGAGCAGTTCTTC. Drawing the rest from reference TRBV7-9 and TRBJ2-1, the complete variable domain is DTGVSQNPRHKITKRGQNVTFRCDPISEHNRLYWYRQTLGQGPEFLTYFQNEAQLEKSRLLSDRFSAERPKGSFSTLEIQRTEQGDSAMYLCASSLVGGSSNEQFFGPGTRLTVL.

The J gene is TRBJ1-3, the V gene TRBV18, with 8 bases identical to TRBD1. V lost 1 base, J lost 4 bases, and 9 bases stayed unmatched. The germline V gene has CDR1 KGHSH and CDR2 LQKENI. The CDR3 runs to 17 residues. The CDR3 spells CASSPRLDRDAGNTIYF. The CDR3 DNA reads TGTGCCAGCTCACCACGCCTGGACAGGGATGCCGGAAACACCATATATTTT.

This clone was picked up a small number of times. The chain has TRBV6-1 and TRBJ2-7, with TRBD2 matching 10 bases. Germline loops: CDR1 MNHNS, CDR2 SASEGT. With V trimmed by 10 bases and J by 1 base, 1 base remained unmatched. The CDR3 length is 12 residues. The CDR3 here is CATSGSSYEQYF. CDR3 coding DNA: TGTGCCACTAGCGGGAGTTCCTACGAGCAGTACTTC.

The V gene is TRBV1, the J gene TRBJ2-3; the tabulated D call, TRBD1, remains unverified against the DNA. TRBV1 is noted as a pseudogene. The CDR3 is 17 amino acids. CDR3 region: CTSSQRRQGRGTDTQYF. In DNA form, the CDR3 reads TGCACCAGCAGCCAACGCCGACAGGGAAGGGGCACAGATACGCAGTATTTT.

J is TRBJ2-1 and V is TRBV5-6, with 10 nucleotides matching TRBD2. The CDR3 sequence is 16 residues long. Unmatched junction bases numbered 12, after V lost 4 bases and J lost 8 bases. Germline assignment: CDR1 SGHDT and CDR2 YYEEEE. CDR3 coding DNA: TGTGCCAGCAGCCCAGCCGGACTAGCGGTAGGCTATGAGCAGTTCTTC. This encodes CASSPAGLAVGYEQFF.

CDR3 DNA: TGCGCCAGCAGCTTGGGGCAGCGCGGGAGTAGGTACGAGCAGTACTTC. This translates into CASSLGQRGSRYEQYF. This rearrangement joins TRBV5-1 to TRBJ2-7; 7 nucleotides match TRBD2. With 0 bases clipped from V and 4 bases from J, the junction kept 10 bases outside the gene matches. The CDR3 is 16 amino acids. Per the germline V gene, CDR1 is SGHRS and CDR2 is YFSETQ.

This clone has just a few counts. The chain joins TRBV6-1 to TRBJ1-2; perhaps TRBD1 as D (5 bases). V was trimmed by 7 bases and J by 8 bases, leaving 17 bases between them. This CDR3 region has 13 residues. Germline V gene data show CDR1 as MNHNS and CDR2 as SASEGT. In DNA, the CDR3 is TGTGCCAGCATAGACAGACCTTATACCGGCTACACCTTC. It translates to CASIDRPYTGYTF.

CDR3 sequence: CASSVEAGRDEKLFF. The CDR3 region has the DNA TGTGCCAGCAGCGTAGAGGCAGGGCGCGATGAAAAACTGTTTTTT. The chain links TRBV9 to TRBJ1-4, with D possibly TRBD1 on 5 matching bases. The CDR3 sequence is 15 residues long. The V end lost 0 bases, the J end lost 6 bases, and 12 bases lay between the germline ends. Germline V gives CDR1 SGDLS, CDR2 YYNGEE.

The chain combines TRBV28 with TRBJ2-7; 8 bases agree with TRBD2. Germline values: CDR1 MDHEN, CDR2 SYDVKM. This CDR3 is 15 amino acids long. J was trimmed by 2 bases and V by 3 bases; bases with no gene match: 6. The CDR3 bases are TGTGCCAGCAGTTTTACTAGCGGCACCCCCTACGAGCAGTACTTC. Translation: CASSFTSGTPYEQYF.

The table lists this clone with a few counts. This chain's CDR3 is CASSSLKTLSTYEQYF. CDR3 nucleotide sequence: TGTGCCAGCAGCTCCCTGAAGACACTGAGTACCTACGAGCAGTACTTC. The chain joins TRBV7-2 to TRBJ2-7, with unresolved D. V was clipped by 4 bases and J by 2 bases, with 18 bases between them. The CDR3 consists of 16 residues. Germline CDR1 is SGHTA and CDR2 is FQGNSA.

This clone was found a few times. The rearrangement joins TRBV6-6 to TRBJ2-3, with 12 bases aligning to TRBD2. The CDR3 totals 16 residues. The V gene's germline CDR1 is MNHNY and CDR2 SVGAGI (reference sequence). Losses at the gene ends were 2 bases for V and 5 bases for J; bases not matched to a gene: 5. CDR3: CASSYPTSGRRDTQYF. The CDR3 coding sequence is TGTGCCAGCAGTTACCCCACTAGCGGGAGGCGAGATACGCAGTATTTT.